This record covers a single T cell receptor (beta chain). Its antigen is not known. These data come from a study of T cell responses to AZD1222 COVID-19 vaccine. Whole-study findings and limits: Spike was spanned by vaccine-associated CD4 TCRs, with dominance at 160-218 and 743-854. The donor group comprised mostly white British people and more females; the analysis possibly underestimated clonal diversity.

Measured with immunoSEQ multiplex PCR; TCRdb has only the in-frame clones, and not every one. The data hold some 48,000 clones, with around 85% observed a single time. V trimming: 4 bases; J trimming: 5 bases; junction bases outside the gene matches: 5. Looked up from germline, CDR1 is LNHDA and CDR2 is SQIVND (reference sequence). The CDR3 contains 15 residues. This sample comprised peripheral blood, obtained 28 days after the second AZD1222 dose. The chain employs TRBV19 and TRBJ1-5, with 10 bases matching TRBD1. This receptor was identified in an adult who received the AZD1222 COVID-19 vaccine. The CDR3 region has the DNA TGTGCCAGTAGTAGCCTAGGACAGGGGGATCAGCCCCAGCATTTT. Protein: CASSSLGQGDQPQHF.